Listed below are T cell receptor beta chains from one sample, sequenced in a study of T cell changes during pregnancy in multiple sclerosis. Libraries were prepared by immunoSEQ multiplex PCR; TCRdb keeps only in-frame clonotypes and omits some of them. The sample lists around 56,000 clones; roughly 94% were seen once. The source material was CD8+ T cells from peripheral blood mononuclear cells, sampled after pregnancy. The receptors were sampled from a female donor with multiple sclerosis, enrolled in a pregnancy study. The CDR3 runs from the conserved cysteine through the conserved F or W. A D gene is named only where the DNA matches it firmly. Size tells how often a clone was seen (once, few, many) or the class of an expanded clone, and some rows leave it out.

DNA: TGTGCCAGCAGCTTGGTAGGGGATGAGCAGTTCTTC
CDR3: CASSLVGDEQFF
D: .
J: TRBJ2-1
V: TRBV5-4
size: once

DNA: TGTGCCACCGCACAGGGAAGCTACGAGCAGTACTTC
CDR3: CATAQGSYEQYF
D: .
J: TRBJ2-7
V: TRBV25-1
size: .

DNA: TGTGCCAGCAGGTTCGGGGAGACCCAGTACTTC
CDR3: CASRFGETQYF
D: .
J: TRBJ2-5
V: TRBV27
size: once

DNA: TGTGCCAGCAGCGGACTAGCGACATCCTACGAGCAGTACTTC
CDR3: CASSGLATSYEQYF
D: TRBD2
J: TRBJ2-7
V: TRBV7-9
size: .

DNA: TGTGCCAGCAGCCCAGGACAGGGGCTATCGGAAGCTTTCTTT
CDR3: CASSPGQGLSEAFF
D: TRBD1
J: TRBJ1-1
V: TRBV7-6
size: .

DNA: TGTGCCAGCAGAACCGGACAGGGAGATTATGGCTACACCTTC
CDR3: CASRTGQGDYGYTF
D: TRBD1
J: TRBJ1-2
V: TRBV6-5
size: .

DNA: TGTGCCAGCAGCTCCACGACAGGGTCCAATGAGCAGTTCTTC
CDR3: CASSSTTGSNEQFF
D: TRBD1
J: TRBJ2-1
V: TRBV7-9
size: .

DNA: TGTGCCAGCATATCGGACAGGGGAGCTAACTATGGCTACACCTTC
CDR3: CASISDRGANYGYTF
D: TRBD1
J: TRBJ1-2
V: TRBV7-9
size: .

DNA: TGTGCCAGCAGCCCCCCCGTGGCGGAGGAGCAGTTCTTC
CDR3: CASSPPVAEEQFF
D: .
J: TRBJ2-1
V: TRBV5-6
size: .

DNA: TGTGCCAGCAGCAACCGACAGGGTTCCGGGGAGCTGTTTTTT
CDR3: CASSNRQGSGELFF
D: TRBD1
J: TRBJ2-2
V: TRBV11-3
size: .

DNA: TGTGCCAGCAGCTTAATTGGGACTAGCGGGAGTGCGTACAATGAGCAGTTCTTC
CDR3: CASSLIGTSGSAYNEQFF
D: TRBD2
J: TRBJ2-1
V: TRBV7-3
size: .

DNA: TGTGCCAGCAGTGAAACCAGGGGCAACCCCTACGAGCAGTACTTC
CDR3: CASSETRGNPYEQYF
D: .
J: TRBJ2-7
V: TRBV2
size: .

DNA: TGTGCCAGCCTCGGGCAGAGGGTAGATCAGCCCCAGCATTTT
CDR3: CASLGQRVDQPQHF
D: .
J: TRBJ1-5
V: TRBV2
size: .

DNA: TGTGCCAGCAGCCAGGGACTAGCGGGAGTAGGAGAGACCCAGTACTTC
CDR3: CASSQGLAGVGETQYF
D: TRBD2
J: TRBJ2-5
V: TRBV5-7
size: .

DNA: TGTGCCAGTACGGACAGGGTATGGTCCGGGGAGCTGTTTTTT
CDR3: CASTDRVWSGELFF
D: TRBD1
J: TRBJ2-2
V: TRBV19
size: .

DNA: TGTGCCAGCAGTGGCCCAGGACAGGAAGGCGGCACGTGGGGCTACACCTTC
CDR3: CASSGPGQEGGTWGYTF
D: TRBD1
J: TRBJ1-2
V: TRBV6-4
size: .

DNA: TGTGCCAGGACTGGAGTGATCGGGGAGCTGTTTTTT
CDR3: CARTGVIGELFF
D: .
J: TRBJ2-2
V: TRBV7-9
size: once

DNA: TGTGCCAGCAGCTTAGGACTAGCGGGAGTTGATGAGCAGTTCTTC
CDR3: CASSLGLAGVDEQFF
D: TRBD2
J: TRBJ2-1
V: TRBV7-8
size: .

DNA: TGTGCCAGCAGCAATAGGAACAGGGAAGGTTCCTACGAGCAGTACTTC
CDR3: CASSNRNREGSYEQYF
D: .
J: TRBJ2-7
V: TRBV21-1
size: .

DNA: TGCGCCAGCAGCTTGACTAGCGCTTACACAGATACGCAGTATTTT
CDR3: CASSLTSAYTDTQYF
D: TRBD2
J: TRBJ2-3
V: TRBV5-1
size: .

DNA: TGTGCCACCAGCAGTCTACCCCAGGGAACAACTAATGAAAAACTGTTTTTT
CDR3: CATSSLPQGTTNEKLFF
D: .
J: TRBJ1-4
V: TRBV15
size: .

DNA: TGTGCCAGCAGCTTGGCGGCAGATACGCAGTATTTT
CDR3: CASSLAADTQYF
D: .
J: TRBJ2-3
V: TRBV5-4
size: .

DNA: TGTGCCAGCAGTTTATCGGGAGGAGATGTTTACTACGAGCAGTACTTC
CDR3: CASSLSGGDVYYEQYF
D: .
J: TRBJ2-7
V: TRBV27
size: .

DNA: TGTGCCAGTAGGGCCGGGACAGGGGGTGACGAAAAACTGTTTTTT
CDR3: CASRAGTGGDEKLFF
D: TRBD1
J: TRBJ1-4
V: TRBV19
size: .

DNA: TGTGCCAGTAGTTCCCGACTAGCCAATGAGCAGTTCTTC
CDR3: CASSSRLANEQFF
D: TRBD2
J: TRBJ2-1
V: TRBV19
size: .

DNA: TGCGCCAGCAGCTTGGAAGGGGTCGAGCAGTACTTC
CDR3: CASSLEGVEQYF
D: .
J: TRBJ2-7
V: TRBV5-1
size: .

DNA: TGTGCCAGCAGCCCTCGTGAAAAACTGTTTTTT
CDR3: CASSPREKLFF
D: .
J: TRBJ1-4
V: TRBV7-9
size: once

DNA: TGTGCCAGCAGCAAAGTGAATCAGGTAAGGGGCCCGGTTCAGCCCCAGCATTTT
CDR3: CASSKVNQVRGPVQPQHF
D: .
J: TRBJ1-5
V: TRBV21-1
size: .

DNA: TGTGCCAGCAGTCTGGACAGTAATAACTATGGCTACACCTTC
CDR3: CASSLDSNNYGYTF
D: .
J: TRBJ1-2
V: TRBV13
size: .

DNA: TGTGCCAGCAGCTTATGGGTCGAGGTCTTTGGTACTGAAGCTTTCTTT
CDR3: CASSLWVEVFGTEAFF
D: .
J: TRBJ1-1
V: TRBV5-5
size: once

DNA: TGTGCCAGCAGCTTAGCGGCGGGACCCCGGAAGGTTGAGCAGTTCTTC
CDR3: CASSLAAGPRKVEQFF
D: .
J: TRBJ2-1
V: TRBV7-9
size: .

DNA: TGTGCCAGCACCCGGGACAGGGGGCGAGAGGAGGCGAACACTGAAGCTTTCTTT
CDR3: CASTRDRGREEANTEAFF
D: TRBD1
J: TRBJ1-1
V: TRBV7-9
size: .

DNA: TGTGCCAGCAGTTCGCCTAGCGCACACTCCTACGAGCAGTACTTC
CDR3: CASSSPSAHSYEQYF
D: .
J: TRBJ2-7
V: TRBV27
size: .

DNA: TGTGCCAGCAGCAAAGGGCTACTAGGCAATCAGCCCCAGCATTTT
CDR3: CASSKGLLGNQPQHF
D: .
J: TRBJ1-5
V: TRBV21-1
size: .

DNA: TGTGCCAGCAGCTTCGGGGGAGGGGGAGAGACCCAGTACTTC
CDR3: CASSFGGGGETQYF
D: .
J: TRBJ2-5
V: TRBV13
size: .

DNA: TGTGCCAGCAGCTCCACTAGGGGACAGGGGGCCGAAGCTTTCTTT
CDR3: CASSSTRGQGAEAFF
D: TRBD1
J: TRBJ1-1
V: TRBV5-6
size: .

DNA: TGTGCCAGCAGTGCCCACGGGGCGGACAGGGGAACAGATACGCAGTATTTT
CDR3: CASSAHGADRGTDTQYF
D: TRBD1
J: TRBJ2-3
V: TRBV27
size: .

DNA: TGTGCCTGGACGTCCGTTAGCGCCTTCCAAGAGACCCAGTACTTC
CDR3: CAWTSVSAFQETQYF
D: .
J: TRBJ2-5
V: TRBV30
size: .

DNA: TGTGCCACCAGCAGTACGGGACTAGCGGCCTCCTACAATGAGCAGTTCTTC
CDR3: CATSSTGLAASYNEQFF
D: TRBD2
J: TRBJ2-1
V: TRBV15
size: .

DNA: TGCGCCAGCAGCCCGTGGACAGGGGACGACGAGCAGTACTTC
CDR3: CASSPWTGDDEQYF
D: TRBD1
J: TRBJ2-7
V: TRBV4-1
size: .